The next 19 T cell receptor beta chains were all read from a single sample in a study of OX40 agonist ivuxolimab in advanced cancers. The method was immunoSEQ multiplex PCR; TCRdb's version includes in-frame clones alone and lacks a portion of them. In the table there are 80,000 to 95,000 clones, 70% to 90% of which are singletons. Sequencing used CD4+ or CD8+ T cells sorted from blood, obtained in a trial of the OX40 agonist ivuxolimab. Every receptor here comes from an adult with an advanced solid tumor such as melanoma, head and neck, liver or kidney cancer.

The chain couples TRBV30 to TRBJ1-6; D unresolved. Germline V lookup: CDR1 GTSNPN, CDR2 SVGIG (reference sequence). V lost 2 bases and J 5 bases, leaving 16 bases between the germline ends. The CDR3 spans 16 residues. The CDR3 protein is CAWSPPGLSNNSPLHF. In DNA form, the CDR3 reads TGTGCCTGGAGTCCGCCCGGACTAAGCAATAATTCACCCCTCCACTTT.

The rearrangement links TRBV19 to TRBJ1-3, with D possibly TRBD1 on 5 matching bases. Germline V CDR1 and CDR2: LNHDA, SQIVND (reference sequence). Trimming removed 5 bases from V and 1 base from J, with 9 bases in between. The CDR3 extends over 14 amino acids. The CDR3, as DNA: TGTGCCAGTAGTGCAGGGTGGTCTGGAAACACCATATATTTT. Its protein product is CASSAGWSGNTIYF.

This clone was counted a few times. The V call is TRBV19, the J call TRBJ1-1; 8 bases agree with TRBD1. The trim removed 7 bases at V and 1 base at J, leaving 5 bases unmatched. CDR3 size: 14 residues. The germline V gene encodes CDR1 LNHDA and CDR2 SQIVND (reference sequence). The CDR3 is CASIDRGRNTEAFF. The CDR3 region has the DNA TGTGCCAGTATCGACAGGGGTAGGAACACTGAAGCTTTCTTT.

Only a few counts were recorded for this clone. The rearrangement links TRBV4-1 to TRBJ2-5; D tentatively fits TRBD1 or TRBD2 (7 bases each). The ends were cut back, 6 bases at V and 6 bases at J, with 17 bases in the middle. Germline V lookup: CDR1 MGHRA, CDR2 YSYEKL. The CDR3 is 14 residues long. The CDR3 loop is CASSSAGGDKTQYF. CDR3 nucleotides: TGCGCCAGCAGTTCAGCAGGGGGGGATAAGACCCAGTACTTC.

V is TRBV6-5 and J is TRBJ1-1; TRBD1 matches at 11 bases. There are 15 residues in the CDR3. With 2 bases clipped from V and 4 bases from J, the junction kept 3 bases outside the gene matches. Germline CDR1 MNHEY, CDR2 SVGAGI. CDR3 residues: CASSYGTGGITEAFF. The CDR3, as DNA: TGTGCCAGCAGTTACGGGACAGGGGGGATCACTGAAGCTTTCTTT.

The chain combines TRBV19 with TRBJ2-7, with 12 bases that match TRBD2. V lost 5 bases, J lost 3 bases, and 5 bases stayed unmatched. CDR1 and CDR2 (germline): LNHDA, SQIVND (reference sequence). The CDR3 sequence is 15 residues long. As DNA, the CDR3 is TGTGCCAGTAGTTTGACTAGCGGGAGAGGCTACGAGCAGTACTTC. Its protein product is CASSLTSGRGYEQYF.

The chain uses TRBV7-8 and TRBJ2-7, with 7 bases fitting TRBD2. With V trimmed by 5 bases and J by 0 bases, 4 bases remained unmatched. Looked up from germline, CDR1 is SGHVS and CDR2 is FQNEAQ. CDR3 length: 14 residues. The CDR3 DNA follows: TGTGCCAGCAGCCGCGGGGGAAGCTCCTACGAGCAGTACTTC. Its protein is CASSRGGSSYEQYF.

Notes on this clone: Different DNA sequences within this sample yield the same CDR3. V and J are TRBV30 and TRBJ1-1; no definite D call. Germline V gene sequence: CDR1 GTSNPN, CDR2 SVGIG (reference sequence). The CDR3 covers 11 residues. The CDR3 sequence is CAGERNTEAFF. CDR3 in DNA: TGTGCTGGAGAGAGGAACACTGAAGCTTTCTTT.

J is TRBJ2-7 and V is TRBV2; D is possibly TRBD2 (5 bases). CDR3 length: 12 amino acids. Deletions cut 11 bases from V and 2 bases from J, with 13 bases between. The germline CDR1 and CDR2 sequences are SNHLY and FYNNEI. The CDR3 DNA reads as TGTGCCGGAGGATTGAGCACCTACGAGCAGTACTTC. This codes for CAGGLSTYEQYF. Combining the CDR3 with reference TRBV2 and TRBJ2-7 gives the whole variable domain EPEVTQTPSHQVTQMGQEVILRCVPISNHLYFYWYRQILGQKVEFLVSFYNNEISEKSEIFDDQFSVERPDGSNFTLKIRSTKLEDSAMYFCAGGLSTYEQYFGPGTRLTVT.

This clone was counted between two and nine times. This chain uses TRBV19 with TRBJ2-1; D is perhaps TRBD2 (6 bases). The V gene's germline CDR1 is LNHDA and CDR2 SQIVND (reference sequence). CDR3 length: 13 residues. V was shortened by 3 bases and J by 6 bases, with 9 bases between the two germline ends. CDR3 DNA: TGTGCCAGTAGTATCCGGGGAGGCAATGAGCAGTTCTTC. The encoded protein is CASSIRGGNEQFF.

This clone appeared a single time. This chain uses TRBV29-1 with TRBJ2-7; D might be TRBD1 (7 bases). V dropped 7 bases and J dropped 3 bases, with 13 bases sitting between them. The CDR3 extends over 12 amino acids. Looked up from germline, CDR1 is SQVTM and CDR2 is ANQGSEA. CDR3 in amino acids: CSAGGGSYEQYF. The CDR3 coding sequence is TGCAGCGCTGGAGGGGGCAGCTACGAGCAGTACTTC.

The chain couples TRBV19 to TRBJ2-6, with 7 bases that match TRBD1. V shed 3 bases, J shed 2 bases, and the junction held 10 bases outside the gene matches. The germline V gene has CDR1 LNHDA and CDR2 SQIVND (reference sequence). The CDR3 has 18 amino acids. CDR3 amino acids: CASSIIGGVITGANVLTF. The CDR3 DNA reads TGTGCCAGTAGTATTATAGGGGGCGTCATTACTGGGGCCAACGTCCTGACTTTC.

The V gene is TRBV27, the J gene TRBJ2-7; TRBD1 agrees at 12 bases. The V segment lost 8 bases and the J segment 4 bases; nucleotides outside the gene matches: 6. The CDR3 consists of 14 residues. Germline CDR1 reads MNHEY; CDR2 reads SMNVEV (reference sequence). This chain's CDR3 is CASWDRGRRYEQYF. The CDR3 coding sequence is TGTGCCAGCTGGGACAGGGGGCGGAGGTACGAGCAGTACTTC.

V is TRBV6-5 and J is TRBJ2-3, with D hard to call. The germline V and J ends were trimmed by 0 bases and 3 bases, with 7 bases remaining between them. The V gene's germline CDR1 is MNHEY and CDR2 SVGAGI. The CDR3 has 14 residues. The CDR3 reads CASSYSQSTDTQYF. The CDR3 nucleotides are TGTGCCAGCAGTTACTCCCAAAGTACAGATACGCAGTATTTT.

As regards this clone: Other DNA sequences of this sample code for an identical CDR3. This sequence joins TRBV6-6 and TRBJ1-5; D is unresolved. The CDR3 consists of 14 residues. CDR1 and CDR2 (germline): MNHNY, SVGAGI (reference sequence). The V gene lost 2 bases and the J gene lost 1 base, with 6 bases spanning the gap. CDR3 residues: CASSYDQSNQPQHF. The CDR3 nucleotides are TGTGCCAGCAGTTACGATCAAAGCAATCAGCCCCAGCATTTT.

This chain joins TRBV14 and TRBJ2-1; D call uncertain. Germline CDR1 is SGHDN and CDR2 is FVKESK. Trimming stripped 3 bases from V and 0 bases from J, with 12 bases between. CDR3 length equals 16 residues. The CDR3 DNA follows: TGTGCCAGCAGCCACCTTACAGAGAGCTCCTACAATGAGCAGTTCTTC. This codes for CASSHLTESSYNEQFF. Filled out from reference TRBV14 and TRBJ2-1, the complete variable domain reads EAGVTQFPSHSVIEKGQTVTLRCDPISGHDNLYWYRRVMGKEIKFLLHFVKESKQDESGMPNNRFLAERTGGTYSTLKVQPAELEDSGVYFCASSHLTESSYNEQFFGPGTRLTVL.

The chain has TRBV9 and TRBJ2-1; D is undetermined. The CDR3 runs 14 residues. Germline V gene data show CDR1 as SGDLS and CDR2 as YYNGEE. Between the trimmed V and J ends, which lost 3 bases and 7 bases, there was a span of 14 bases. The CDR3 here is CASSARALGNEQFF. DNA of the CDR3: TGTGCCAGCAGCGCGCGAGCGCTTGGTAATGAGCAGTTCTTC.

The chain combines TRBV5-4 with TRBJ1-2, with no clear D. Trimming left V 0 bases short and J 6 bases short, with 15 bases between. Germline loops: CDR1 SGHNT, CDR2 YYREEE (reference sequence). There are 15 residues in the CDR3. Here the CDR3 reads CASSLVGNIINGYTF. In DNA, the CDR3 is TGTGCCAGCAGCTTGGTTGGGAACATTATTAATGGCTACACCTTC.

This rearrangement joins TRBV30 to TRBJ2-3; 10 nucleotides align to TRBD1. The germline gives CDR1 GTSNPN, CDR2 SVGIG (reference sequence). Trimming cost V 5 bases and J 7 bases; bases outside gene matches: 6. The CDR3 is made up of 13 amino acids. The CDR3 sequence: CAWGGQGIYTQYF. CDR3 sequence (DNA): TGTGCCTGGGGGGGACAGGGGATTTATACGCAGTATTTT. The complete variable domain, with remaining parts taken from reference TRBV30 and TRBJ2-3, reads SQTIHQWPATLVQPVGSPLSLECTVEGTSNPNLYWYRQAAGRGLQLLFYSVGIGQISSEVPQNLSASRPQDRQFILSSKKLLLSDSGFYLCAWGGQGIYTQYFGPGTRLTVL.